These 28 T cell receptor beta chains came from one sample sequenced in a study of T cell clonality in common variable immunodeficiency. Repertoires were generated with immunoSEQ multiplex PCR, while TCRdb's copy carries only in-frame clones and drops some. This set yields tens of thousands of clones and no singletons; the top ten hold 10%. The specimen sequenced was peripheral blood mononuclear cells. The receptor source for this set is a person between 18 and 75 years old in good health.

In this sample, this clone turned up many times. With the read ending 3 residues before the CDR3 end, the germline J gene is used to fill in that end. This rearrangement joins TRBV5-4 to TRBJ1-5; tentatively, D is TRBD1 (6 bases). Germline V gene sequence: CDR1 SGHNT, CDR2 YYREEE (reference sequence). This CDR3 has 16 amino acids. V lost 3 bases and J 8 bases, leaving 21 bases between the germline ends. CDR3 loop: CASSSDGQLEGKPQHF. The DNA read from the CDR3 is TGTGCCAGCAGCTCGGACGGACAGCTCGAGGGGAAGCCC. The full variable domain, in which reference TRBV5-4 and TRBJ1-5 provide the parts outside the CDR3, is ETGVTQSPTHLIKTRGQQVTLRCSSQSGHNTVSWYQQALGQGPQFIFQYYREEENGRGNFPPRFSGLQFPNYSSELNVNALELDDSALYLCASSSDGQLEGKPQHFGDGTRLSIL.

Many counts were recorded for this clone. The read is 3 residues too short to cover the CDR3 end, so that end is filled in from the germline J gene. This sequence joins TRBV15 and TRBJ1-6, with no clear D. CDR1 is LNHNV, CDR2 YYDKDF, per germline (reference sequence). There are 16 residues in the CDR3. V gave up 1 base and J gave up 7 bases, with 14 bases separating them. The DNA read from the CDR3 is TGTGCCACCAGCAGAGCCCCAGGAAATTCCAATTCACCC. This translates into CATSRAPGNSNSP. In full, the CDR3 is CATSRAPGNSNSPLHF.

This clone was observed many times. With the read ending 3 residues before the CDR3 end, the germline J gene is used to fill in that end. This chain links TRBV7-3 with TRBJ2-1, with 11 bases identical to TRBD2. Trimming removed 1 base from V and 0 bases from J; junction bases left unmatched: 8. Germline V lookup: CDR1 SGHTA, CDR2 FQGTGA. This CDR3 is built from 19 residues. This chain's CDR3 is CASSLNRLAGGPSYNEQFF. Incomplete CDR3 DNA: TGTGCCAGCAGCTTAAATCGTCTAGCGGGAGGCCCCTCCTACAATGAG.

This clone was seen many times. Sequencing ends 3 residues short of the CDR3 end; the germline J gene provides the rest. This rearrangement joins TRBV2 to TRBJ2-5; 9 nucleotides align to TRBD2. V lost 3 bases, J lost 1 base, and 3 bases stayed unmatched. Germline V gene data show CDR1 as SNHLY and CDR2 as FYNNEI. The CDR3 is made up of 15 amino acids. The CDR3 sequence: CASSDISGGQETQYF. Incomplete CDR3 DNA: TGTGCCAGCAGTGACATTAGCGGGGGCCAAGAGACC.

This clone was counted ten times or more. The read terminates 3 residues before the CDR3 end, so the remaining end is supplied by the germline J gene. V gene TRBV20-1 combines with J gene TRBJ2-2, with 10 positions matching TRBD2. With V trimmed by 3 bases and J by 6 bases, 10 bases remained unmatched. Germline CDR1 and CDR2: DFQATT and SNEGSKA (reference sequence). This CDR3 is built from 16 residues. The CDR3 sequence: CSARIPAGGPAGELFF. CDR3 DNA, as far as it was read: TGCAGTGCTAGGATCCCAGCGGGGGGGCCAGCCGGGGAG.

This clone was seen ten or more times. The read ends 3 residues early relative to the CDR3; the germline J gene fills the gap. J is TRBJ2-1 and V is TRBV5-1; the D gene is possibly TRBD2 (5 bases). The length of the CDR3 is 16 residues. The V end was cut by 3 bases, the J end by 2 bases, with 15 bases between. The germline V gene encodes CDR1 SGHRS and CDR2 YFSETQ. CDR3 DNA (partial): TGCGCCAGCAGCTATAATGCGGGTCATCCCTACAATGAG. Its protein product is CASSYNAGHPYNE. In full, the CDR3 reads CASSYNAGHPYNEQFF.

At least ten counts were recorded for this clone. The CDR3 end is not reached by the read, which stops 3 residues before it; the germline J gene fills it in. The gene calls are TRBV7-2 and TRBJ1-2; 11 nucleotides agree with TRBD1. The CDR3 runs to 15 residues. Per germline, CDR1 SGHTA and CDR2 FQGNSA. With V trimmed by 5 bases and J by 4 bases, 6 bases remained unmatched. Partial CDR3 DNA: TGTGCCAGCAGCGGAGCCGGGACAGGGGGCTATGGC. Translated: CASSGAGTGGYG. The complete CDR3 reads CASSGAGTGGYGYTF.

This clone was picked up many times. The CDR3 end is not reached by the read, which stops 3 residues before it; the germline J gene fills it in. The chain links TRBV20-1 to TRBJ2-1; 11 bases are a match to TRBD2. CDR3 length: 16 amino acids. Germline trimming cut 4 bases from V and 0 bases from J; bases unmatched to any gene: 5. CDR1 and CDR2 from the germline V gene are DFQATT and SNEGSKA (reference sequence). Incomplete CDR3 DNA: TGCAGTGCTATCCGAGGGACTAGCGGCTCCTACAATGAG. Translation gives CSAIRGTSGSYNE. The CDR3 in full is CSAIRGTSGSYNEQFF.

This clone was counted many times. With the read ending 3 residues before the CDR3 end, the germline J gene is used to fill in that end. V and J are TRBV7-2 and TRBJ2-3, with TRBD2 matching over 7 bases. This CDR3 is built from 13 residues. With 4 bases clipped from V and 6 bases from J, the junction kept 4 bases outside the gene matches. Per germline, CDR1 SGHTA and CDR2 FQGNSA. The CDR3: CASSSSGPDTQYF. The sequenced part of the CDR3 DNA is TGTGCCAGCAGCTCTAGCGGACCGGATACG.

This clone was seen ten or more times. The DNA ends 3 residues before the CDR3 does, and the rest of the CDR3 is filled in from the germline J gene. J is TRBJ2-2 and V is TRBV6-4; D remains ambiguous. The CDR3 runs 14 residues. V was clipped by 2 bases and J by 5 bases, with 9 bases between them. The germline V gene encodes CDR1 MRHNA and CDR2 SNTAGT. The CDR3 loop is CASSDGPITGELFF. CDR3 DNA, as far as it was read: TGTGCCAGCAGTGACGGGCCAATTACCGGGGAG.

At least ten counts were recorded for this clone. The read ends 3 residues shy of where the CDR3 ends; the end is completed using the germline J gene. This chain connects TRBV19 to TRBJ2-1; the match to TRBD2 covers 9 bases. This CDR3 spans 15 amino acids. The germline V gene encodes CDR1 LNHDA and CDR2 SQIVND (reference sequence). With 1 base clipped from V and 8 bases from J, the junction kept 6 bases outside the gene matches. The CDR3 sequence: CASSIGRGGSHEQFF. The CDR3 DNA, read in part, is TGTGCCAGTAGTATAGGGCGGGGGGGCAGTCATGAG.

This clone is deemed medium-sized. The observed sequence ends 3 residues before the CDR3 terminus, with the missing tail filled in from the germline J gene. The chain employs TRBV5-6 and TRBJ1-1, with 7 positions matching TRBD1. Germline CDR1 is SGHDT and CDR2 is YYEEEE. The CDR3 is 15 residues long. V lost 3 bases, J lost 0 bases, and 5 bases stayed unmatched. The CDR3 DNA, read in part, is TGTGCCAGCAGCTCGATGGGACAGCTGAACACTGAA. The encoded protein is CASSSMGQLNTE. The CDR3 reads in full as CASSSMGQLNTEAFF.

This clone was detected ten times or more. The CDR3 end is not reached by the read, which stops 3 residues before it; the germline J gene fills it in. The chain is built from TRBV19 and TRBJ1-5, with 7 bases lining up with TRBD1. V shed 7 bases and J 6 bases; nucleotides not matched to a gene: 9. Germline CDR1 is LNHDA and CDR2 is SQIVND (reference sequence). The CDR3 contains 14 residues. The CDR3 protein is CASNSDRVGQPQHF. Incomplete CDR3 DNA: TGTGCCAGTAACTCTGACAGGGTAGGTCAGCCC.

This clone was observed a handful of times. From the germline J gene comes the end of the CDR3, since the read stops 3 residues before it. The chain carries TRBV25-1 and TRBJ2-2, with 8 nucleotides matching TRBD1. The CDR3 has 14 amino acids. The V segment lost 3 bases and the J segment 3 bases; nucleotides outside the gene matches: 0. CDR1 MGHDK and CDR2 SYGVNS come from the germline V gene. The CDR3 sequence: CASSEDRDTGELFF. The sequenced CDR3 bases are TGTGCCAGCAGTGAGGACAGGGACACCGGGGAG.

This clone was observed at least ten times. The CDR3 DNA, read in part, is TGCGCCAGCAGCTTGGACGCAAAGGGTCAGCCC. As protein: CASSLDAKGQP. The whole CDR3 protein reads CASSLDAKGQPQHF. The chain joins TRBV5-1 to TRBJ1-5; D is undetermined. The DNA ends 3 residues before the CDR3 does, and the rest of the CDR3 is filled in from the germline J gene. Germline V CDR1 and CDR2: SGHRS, YFSETQ. Trimming took 0 bases from V and 6 from J, leaving 10 bases between them. CDR3 length equals 14 residues.

This clone was found many times. The sequenced fragment ends 3 residues before the CDR3 boundary, so the rest is inferred from the germline J gene. The chain combines TRBV6-2 or TRBV6-3 with TRBJ2-1; the D is unclear. The CDR3 runs to 14 residues. In germline, CDR1 is MNHEY, CDR2 SVGEGT. V was pared by 4 bases and J by 6 bases, with 13 bases between. Here the CDR3 reads CASSFRIQPNEQFF. CDR3 DNA (partial): TGTGCCAGCAGTTTCCGTATACAGCCCAATGAG.

This clone was counted ten times or more. The read stops 3 residues short of the end of the CDR3; the missing end is completed from the germline J gene. This chain uses TRBV19 with TRBJ1-5; possible D gene TRBD1, 5 bases. Germline values: CDR1 LNHDA, CDR2 SQIVND (reference sequence). Trimming shortened V by 7 bases and J by 6 bases, and 19 bases separated the two germline ends. The CDR3 covers 15 residues. The sequenced CDR3 bases are TGTGCCAGTAACTTAAACCAGGGAGGGAGTCAGCCC. Amino acids: CASNLNQGGSQP. The whole CDR3 sequence reads CASNLNQGGSQPQHF.

The sample holds many counts of this clone. The sequence runs out 3 residues before the end of the CDR3; the remainder is reconstructed from the germline J gene. The chain has TRBV18 and TRBJ2-3, with TRBD2 identical over 8 bases. After removal of 2 bases from V and 4 bases from J, the junction contained 11 bases not matched to a gene. This CDR3 comprises 17 residues. CDR1 KGHSH and CDR2 LQKENI come from the germline V gene. The chain's CDR3 is CASSPTPSSGVSDTQYF. Incomplete CDR3 DNA: TGTGCCAGCTCACCAACCCCGAGTAGCGGGGTTTCAGATACG.

This clone was seen many times. The read ends 3 residues before the CDR3 terminus; that terminus is restored from the germline J gene. The chain uses TRBV19 and TRBJ1-2; no clear D gene. From germline, CDR1 is LNHDA and CDR2 SQIVND (reference sequence). This CDR3 spans 15 amino acids. V shed 5 bases and J shed 0 bases, with 13 bases lying between them. The DNA read from the CDR3 is TGTGCCAGTAGTCCCTATGATTTCTCTAACTATGGC. It specifies CASSPYDFSNYG. The whole CDR3 region reads CASSPYDFSNYGYTF.

This clone has a count of ten or more. Sequencing ends 3 residues short of the CDR3 end; the germline J gene provides the rest. V gene TRBV7-3 combines with J gene TRBJ2-5, with D perhaps TRBD2 (5 bases). This CDR3 is built from 13 residues. CDR1 and CDR2 from the germline V gene are SGHTA and FQGTGA. Trimming removed 2 bases from V and 3 bases from J, with 7 bases in between. Incomplete CDR3 DNA: TGTGCCAGCAGCTTATCCGGGGAAGAGACC. This translates into CASSLSGEET. Given in full, the CDR3 is CASSLSGEETQYF.

Ten or more counts support this clone. The CDR3 extends 3 residues past the end of the read, so its final part is completed from the germline J gene. The chain has TRBV19 and TRBJ2-4; D unclear. Looked up from germline, CDR1 is LNHDA and CDR2 is SQIVND (reference sequence). V was pared by 0 bases and J by 1 base, with 7 bases between. The CDR3 spans 15 residues. CDR3 DNA (partial): TGTGCCAGTAGTATAGATCAAGGGGCCAAAAACATT. Translated, it gives CASSIDQGAKNI. The whole CDR3 sequence is CASSIDQGAKNIQYF.

This clone was observed at least ten times. With the read ending 3 residues before the CDR3 end, the germline J gene is used to fill in that end. The V gene is TRBV20-1, the J gene TRBJ2-3; possible D gene TRBD1, 5 bases. Germline-derived CDR1 and CDR2 are DFQATT and SNEGSKA (reference sequence). This CDR3 has 14 residues. V lost 3 bases and J lost 0, with 10 bases in between. CDR3 DNA, as far as it was read: TGCAGTGCTAGTACAGGAAGTAGCACAGATACG. This sequence encodes CSASTGSSTDT. The full CDR3 protein reads CSASTGSSTDTQYF.

In the case of this clone: The read stops 3 residues short of the end of the CDR3; the missing end is completed from the germline J gene. This chain joins TRBV10-3 and TRBJ2-1, with 13 bases aligning to TRBD2. This CDR3 has 16 residues. Trimming took 6 bases from V and 4 from J; bases not matched to a gene: 6. The germline V gene encodes CDR1 ENHRY and CDR2 SYGVKD. The CDR3 DNA, read in part, is TGTGCCATCAGCGGGACTAGCGGGGCGTCTTACAATGAG. Its translation: CAISGTSGASYNE. The whole CDR3 reads CAISGTSGASYNEQFF.

This clone was detected many times. The CDR3 is cut off 3 residues early in the read; its end comes from the germline J gene. The gene calls are TRBV4-1 and TRBJ2-5, with a tentative D call TRBD2 (6 bases). CDR1 MGHRA and CDR2 YSYEKL come from the germline V gene. V was clipped by 0 bases and J by 7 bases, with 15 bases between them. The CDR3 consists of 15 residues. CDR3 loop: CASSQDRGRRGTQYF. CDR3 bases read: TGCGCCAGCAGCCAAGATCGCGGCAGGCGGGGGACC.

In this sample, this clone turned up many times. From the germline J gene comes the end of the CDR3, since the read stops 3 residues before it. V usage is TRBV7-8 and J usage is TRBJ2-1, with 12 bases lining up with TRBD2. This CDR3 spans 15 amino acids. V shed 5 bases, J shed 6 bases, and the junction held 5 bases outside the gene matches. Germline CDR1 SGHVS, CDR2 FQNEAQ. The CDR3 bases that were read are TGTGCCAGCAGCCCTAGGACTAGCGGGATCAATGAG. As protein: CASSPRTSGINE. The whole CDR3 sequence reads CASSPRTSGINEQFF.

This clone was recorded many times. The read terminates 3 residues before the CDR3 end, so the remaining end is supplied by the germline J gene. The chain employs TRBV6-2 or TRBV6-3 and TRBJ1-4; tentative D call: TRBD1 (5 bases). Germline V CDR1 and CDR2: MNHEY, SVGEGT. This CDR3 has 16 amino acids. Trimming shortened V by 4 bases and J by 2 bases, and 14 bases separated the two germline ends. CDR3 bases read: TGTGCCAGCAGTTCTCTTTCGGGGGGGACTAATGAAAAA. Its translation: CASSSLSGGTNEK. The CDR3 in its entirety is CASSSLSGGTNEKLFF.

With regard to this clone: The CDR3 is cut off 3 residues early in the read; its end comes from the germline J gene. The rearrangement joins TRBV7-9 to TRBJ2-3, with TRBD1 identical over 9 bases. Trimming removed 5 bases from V and 4 bases from J; junction bases left unmatched: 7. The CDR3 is 15 residues long. Germline V lookup: CDR1 SEHNR, CDR2 FQNEAQ (reference sequence). CDR3 residues: CASSAGQGRADTQYF. CDR3 DNA, as far as it was read: TGTGCCAGCAGCGCGGGACAGGGTAGGGCAGATACG.

This clone was seen many times. The observed sequence ends 3 residues before the CDR3 terminus, with the missing tail filled in from the germline J gene. V usage is TRBV30 and J usage is TRBJ2-7; 8 bases line up with TRBD2. CDR3 length: 14 residues. J was trimmed by 5 bases and V by 0 bases; bases with no gene match: 6. Germline loops: CDR1 GTSNPN, CDR2 SVGIG (reference sequence). The part of the CDR3 DNA that was read is TGTGCCTGGAGTGTACCGGGACTAGTCCACGAG. The encoded protein is CAWSVPGLVHE. The complete CDR3 protein is CAWSVPGLVHEQYF.